The present entry profiles one T cell receptor (beta chain) with its context. This clonotype was seen more than once but under ten times. Its specific antigen is unknown. Nothing much larger sits one base from this clone, and base qualities are not available. Ficoll-Paque density gradient centrifugation was used to isolate PBMCs. Cut back by 5 bases and 8 bases, the V and J ends lie 15 bases apart. The germline V gene encodes CDR1 SEHNR and CDR2 FQNEAQ (reference sequence). The CDR3 contains 13 residues, cysteine and phenylalanine counted. Solely the CDR3 DNA is kept, with 39 bases framed from the first base. The instrument was an Illumina NovaSeq 6000. TCRalpha and TCRbeta cDNA libraries were built by 5'RACE with constant-segment primers, adding sample barcodes and unique molecular identifiers. Trizol reagent was used to extract RNA from every sample. Libraries were amplified in two PCR steps, with a second sample barcode and Illumina TruSeq adapters added in the second step. Libraries were sequenced on an Illumina NovaSeq with 2 x 150 bp paired-end reads. Per the original workflow: Demultiplexing of reads and collapsing into UMI-guided consensus sequences were performed with migec v1.2.7. Using mixcr v2.1.11, the UMI consensuses were aligned to TRA and TRB V and J templates and assembled into clonotypes. Expanded or contracted clonotypes were those called significant by both edgeR and NoisET, with noise models trained on biological replicates. edgeR calls used a false discovery rate-adjusted p below 0.01 and a log2 fold-change threshold of 1. As an exploratory analysis of dynamics, max-normalized trajectories of the 1000 most abundant clonotypes were examined with PCA combined with hierarchical clustering. Each responding clone was given a CD4 or CD8 phenotype based on the CD4+ and CD8+ repertoires, which had been sequenced separately. TCRdb's own reprocessing of the public reads used fastp at Q25 and MiXCR and kept productive beta chains. Identical CDR3 protein sequences are pooled into one entry, listed with their most common genes and DNA. Clone size and V and J calls follow TCRdb, not the original study. The sample table lists roughly 480,000 distinct CDR3 sequences, approximately 23% of them with a count of one. The ten largest make up 9.5% to 15% of the sample.

These data originate in a study of T-cell memory formation after mild COVID-19 (dated by TCRdb to about 2021). For the study in its entirety: Most TCR sequence clusters were specific to one of the two donors. Longitudinal TCRalpha and TCRbeta repertoire sequencing tracked T-cell clones expanding and contracting after mild COVID-19 in a couple of donors. Two young, previously healthy adult volunteers, one female and one male, were included in the cohort.

Overall results and qualifications from the work: Balanced CD4/CD8 phenotypes were observed for clones contracting from day 15 to 85, whereas a bias towards CD4+ was observed for a second wave of clones expanding from day 15 to 37. Contracting CD4+ clones turned up mainly in the CM and EM memory subsets, whereas EMRA was where CD8+ clones were enriched. Only two mild cases were covered in the study, and larger cohorts including severe cases with pre-infection samples were considered necessary. Some responding clones were detected in pre-infection memory, which suggested that pre-existing cross-reactive memory T cells had joined the SARS-CoV-2 response. SARS-CoV-2 specificity of the second-wave clones peaking on day 37 was not confirmed.

This sequence uses TRBV7-9 and TRBJ1-2; too little of a D gene remains to name it. The clonotype comes from an adult woman who had mild COVID-19 (a few samples of this study predate the infection). The sample titles of this study are shuffled in the database, so cell type and time point are left out; the donor was told from shared clones. The specimen was PBMCs or a T cell subset sorted from them (not recorded which). The DNA sequence is as follows: TGTGCCAGCAGCCAGGCGGCTCTATGGGGCTACACCTTC. This sequence encodes CASSQAALWGYTF.